A selection of T cell receptor beta chains follows, all from one sample in a study of blood T cell repertoires in COVID-19. Data came from immunoSEQ multiplex PCR; TCRdb stores just in-frame clones and leaves some out. Counted here are nearly 400,000 clones, roughly 89% occurring once; the ten biggest clones make up about 1.8%. The sequencing sample was made of PBMCs or T cells enriched from blood (not recorded which). These receptors all come from a woman in her thirties who had recovered from COVID-19. Both conserved end residues are part of each CDR3. Fields, in order: clone size, V gene, J gene, D gene, CDR3 protein. The D gene is left open where the match is weak. Rows may omit the clone size; those that give it use once, few, many or a size class.

clone_size: -
v_call: TRBV30
j_call: TRBJ1-4
d_call: TRBD1
cdr3_aa: CAWSVGDRWTEKLFF

clone_size: -
v_call: TRBV29-1
j_call: TRBJ1-2
d_call: -
cdr3_aa: CSVYEGYGYTF

clone_size: once
v_call: TRBV4-1
j_call: TRBJ2-5
d_call: TRBD2
cdr3_aa: CASSQRLAGEETQYF

clone_size: -
v_call: TRBV5-1
j_call: TRBJ1-1
d_call: -
cdr3_aa: CASSLDLVGGLEAFF

clone_size: -
v_call: TRBV9
j_call: TRBJ1-1
d_call: -
cdr3_aa: CASSVVQDGLTEAFF

clone_size: -
v_call: TRBV6-5
j_call: TRBJ1-2
d_call: -
cdr3_aa: CASTPGWAGYGYTF

clone_size: -
v_call: TRBV11-2
j_call: TRBJ2-2
d_call: TRBD1
cdr3_aa: CASSPSFGTGGSGELFF

clone_size: -
v_call: TRBV2
j_call: TRBJ2-7
d_call: -
cdr3_aa: CASRAGDSPYEQYF

clone_size: -
v_call: TRBV6-2/TRBV6-3
j_call: TRBJ2-6
d_call: -
cdr3_aa: CASSFVRSSGANVLTF

clone_size: -
v_call: TRBV6-6
j_call: TRBJ1-1
d_call: -
cdr3_aa: CATWRGRTEAFF

clone_size: few
v_call: TRBV30
j_call: TRBJ1-2
d_call: -
cdr3_aa: CAWGNPLPESGGYGYTF

clone_size: -
v_call: TRBV7-9
j_call: TRBJ2-2
d_call: -
cdr3_aa: CASSFLAIAGELFF

clone_size: once
v_call: TRBV4-1
j_call: TRBJ1-1
d_call: -
cdr3_aa: CASSQDMGLNTEAFF

clone_size: -
v_call: TRBV12-3/TRBV12-4
j_call: TRBJ2-7
d_call: TRBD1
cdr3_aa: CASSTRGQYEQYF

clone_size: -
v_call: TRBV10-3
j_call: TRBJ1-1
d_call: TRBD1
cdr3_aa: CASGQGVEAFF

clone_size: -
v_call: TRBV28
j_call: TRBJ2-7
d_call: -
cdr3_aa: CASSDGLYEQYF

clone_size: -
v_call: TRBV7-8
j_call: TRBJ2-7
d_call: -
cdr3_aa: CASSLGQVSYEQYF

clone_size: -
v_call: TRBV12-3/TRBV12-4
j_call: TRBJ2-7
d_call: TRBD1
cdr3_aa: CASSPGQDEQYF

clone_size: -
v_call: TRBV29-1
j_call: TRBJ2-3
d_call: -
cdr3_aa: CSVQRGYPTDTQYF

clone_size: -
v_call: TRBV7-9
j_call: TRBJ2-7
d_call: TRBD1
cdr3_aa: CASSQTGANYEQYF

clone_size: once
v_call: TRBV5-1
j_call: TRBJ2-3
d_call: -
cdr3_aa: CASSPRSRPKTDTQYF

clone_size: -
v_call: TRBV29-1
j_call: TRBJ2-7
d_call: -
cdr3_aa: CSVSSPQGYEQYF